This TCR beta chain was retrieved from a study of blood T cell repertoires in COVID-19. Sequencing used immunoSEQ multiplex PCR; TCRdb keeps in-frame clones, though not all of them. The sample has tens of thousands of clones, roughly nine tenths seen once; the top ten hold around 2.8%. Germline CDR1 reads SGHRS; CDR2 reads YFSETQ. The V gene lost 4 bases and the J gene lost 3 bases, with 13 bases spanning the gap. The CDR3 consists of 15 residues. The clonotype was recovered from a middle-aged man with COVID-19, enrolled during active disease. The J gene is TRBJ2-2, the V gene TRBV5-1; TRBD1 might be the D (7 bases). Specimen: peripheral blood. The CDR3 DNA reads TGCGCCAGCAGCGTAGGGGGGACAGACACCGGGGAGCTGTTTTTT. It is translated as CASSVGGTDTGELFF.